This TCR beta chain was sequenced for a study of T cells after yellow fever vaccination. About the research overall: Each low-cell-number fraction was prepared by means of SMART-Seq v4 Ultra Low Input.

The study made its TCR cDNA through 5'RACE template switching. That step introduced a universal primer site along with UMIs. TCRdb fed the 5' RACE reads into MiXCR, producing one record per CDR3 protein. The sample holds a few hundred thousand distinct CDR3 sequences, more than 9% seen once. General study findings and limits: A weaker but faster secondary response was observed, peaking on day 5 versus 15. Overlap between CD4 and CD8 compartments was detected for a small share of clonotypes.

The CDR3 is made up of 15 amino acids. Germline loops: CDR1 MNHEY, CDR2 SMNVEV (reference sequence). V was shortened by 6 bases and J by 0 bases, with 11 bases between the two germline ends. About this clonotype itself: Its antigen is as yet unknown.

This chain joins TRBV27 and TRBJ2-2, with D tentatively TRBD2 (5 bases). The sequencing used PBMCs, collected on the day of the first yellow fever vaccination. This TCR was sampled from a man in his late teens or twenties who received the YFV17D yellow fever vaccine. The CDR3, as DNA: TGTGCCAGCAGCCCTGCGGGCCCGAACACCGGGGAGCTGTTTTTT. Translated: CASSPAGPNTGELFF.